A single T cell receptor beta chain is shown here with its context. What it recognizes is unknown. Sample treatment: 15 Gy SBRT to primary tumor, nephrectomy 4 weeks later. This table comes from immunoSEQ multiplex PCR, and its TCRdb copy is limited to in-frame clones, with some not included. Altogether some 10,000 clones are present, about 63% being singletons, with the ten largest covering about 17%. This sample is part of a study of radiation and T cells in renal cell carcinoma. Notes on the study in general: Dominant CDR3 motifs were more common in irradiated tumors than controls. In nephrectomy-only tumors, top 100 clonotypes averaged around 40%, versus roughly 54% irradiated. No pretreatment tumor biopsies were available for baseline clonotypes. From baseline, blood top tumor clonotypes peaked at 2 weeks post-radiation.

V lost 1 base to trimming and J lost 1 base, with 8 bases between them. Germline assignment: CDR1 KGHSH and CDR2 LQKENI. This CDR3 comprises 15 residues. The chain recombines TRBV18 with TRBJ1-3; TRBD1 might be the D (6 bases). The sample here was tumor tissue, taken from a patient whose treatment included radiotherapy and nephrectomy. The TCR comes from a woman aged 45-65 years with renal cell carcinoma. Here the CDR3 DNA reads TGTGCCAGCTCACCACAGGGGGTATCTGGAAACACCATATATTTT. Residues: CASSPQGVSGNTIYF. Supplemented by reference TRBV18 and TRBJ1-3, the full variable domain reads NAGVMQNPRHLVRRRGQEARLRCSPMKGHSHVYWYRQLPEEGLKFMVYLQKENIIDESGMPKERFSAEFPKEGPSILRIQQVVRGDSAAYFCASSPQGVSGNTIYFGEGSWLTVV.